This T cell receptor (beta chain) was captured in a study of cytotoxic CD8 clonotypes in ibrutinib-treated CLL (dated by TCRdb to 2020 to 2022). For the study in its entirety: The cohort included around 15 treatment-naive and 11 to 12 relapsed/refractory patients; approximately 17 were IGHV unmutated. Responses were partial in around 25 patients and complete in 2; after median around 65 months follow-up, around 14 stayed in remission and some twelve progressed. Response samples were taken after a median of approximately 13 months on treatment, ranging from 6 to 36 months. On average, each sample had some 260,000 productive templates and approximately 89,000 productive rearrangements. Longitudinal samples were available for about 30% of the roughly 90 trial participants. Cryopreserved peripheral blood mononuclear cells were collected before treatment, at response, and at either disease progression or sustained remission. All remission and progressive disease samples were collected while patients were still receiving ibrutinib.

With respect to this clone: The specificity of this receptor is unknown. No much larger clonotype is one base removed from it; base qualities were not supplied.

The sample's time point label, decoded: about a year on ibrutinib. Approximately 2 micrograms of genomic DNA were extracted from cryopreserved PBMCs for TCR beta library preparation. High-throughput TCR beta sequencing was performed on longitudinal blood samples from CLL patients receiving ibrutinib monotherapy. Patients were enrolled in a phase 2 open-label single-center ibrutinib monotherapy trial. Overall results and qualifications from the work: Clonality increased at ibrutinib response, stayed stable in sustained remission, and fell back toward baseline at progression. Public clonotypes were rare and either shrank or stayed stable during treatment, and the rise in clonality at ibrutinib response reflected expansion of private clonotypes. Lymph node repertoires were not examined, and the timing of sampling was not matched between patients in sustained remission and those whose disease progressed. At baseline, clonality was higher than in age-matched healthy donors and showed a strong correlation with circulating CD8+ T-cell counts.

Each clonotype received, on average, 10x coverage in deep resolution sequencing performed on a MiSeq, where the target depth lay between 1 in 1 million and 1 in 200,000 T cells. TCR beta libraries were generated with the immunoSEQ hsTCRB Kit. Per the source publication's procedure: The data were analyzed with ImmunoSEQ Analyzer and ImmunoSEQ Data Assistant, and V, D and J gene assignments followed IMGT definitions. Clonality, which ranges from 0 to 1, was calculated as one minus the normalized Shannon entropy of productive rearrangement frequencies. Only overrepresented clonotypes making up at least 0.05% of each patient's repertoire were included in the public clonotype analysis. Roughly 12 age-matched healthy donor repertoires from immuneACCESS were used as controls for clonality. Held by TCRdb, this immuneACCESS table contains in-frame sequences only and omits some clones. Under half of the omission traces to an unresolved V gene where checked; the cause of the rest is unknown. V, J and clone size derive from that table, while D and trimming were established from the DNA sequence. This sample gives around 160,000 clones in total; approximately 77% of them show up just once. The ten largest clones represent about 1.9% of the sample.

Trimming takes 1 base from V and 2 bases from J, and the germline ends sit 10 bases apart. The germline V gene encodes CDR1 PRHDT and CDR2 FYEKMQ (reference sequence). The CDR3, cysteine through phenylalanine, is 15 amino acids long. The read is trimmed to its CDR3 DNA, 45 bases read in frame from base 1. This clonotype was sampled from a human donor with chronic lymphocytic leukemia. The material was PBMCs, obtained after 12 months of ibrutinib treatment. The rearranged chain carries TRBV13 and TRBJ2-3; TRBD2 is a weak D gene call, 5 bases matching. The encoded CDR3 is CASSLEEEPTDTQYF. The sequenced DNA is TGTGCCAGCAGCTTAGAGGAGGAGCCCACAGATACGCAGTATTTT.